This TCR beta chain was identified during a study of shared clonotypes between healthy human individuals. Method: immunoSEQ multiplex PCR; TCRdb's copy keeps in-frame clones and lacks some. Seen here are approximately 1.5 million clones, 95% to 99% observed once, and the top ten hold roughly 0.45%. Germline V gives CDR1 SGHTA, CDR2 FQGNSA. V shed 1 base and J shed 5 bases, with 6 bases lying between them. The CDR3 totals 13 residues. Sequencing used naive CD4+ T cells sorted from blood. The sample's subset: CD45RA+ positively selected. The chain links TRBV7-2 to TRBJ2-1; D is undetermined. This clonotype originated in a man aged 25-45 years in good health. CDR3 in DNA: TGTGCCAGCAGCTTAGGCTTTAACAATGAGCAGTTCTTC. Protein: CASSLGFNNEQFF.